This T cell receptor (beta chain) was sequenced for a study of CD8 T cells in Susac syndrome. Whole-study findings and limits: The study conceded that relatively few individuals underwent its TCR sequencing and HLA analysis.

With respect to this clonotype: Its target is unknown.

RNA totalling roughly 0.5 to 1 ug underwent reverse transcription with random hexamers. TCRdb itself ran the immunoSEQ multiplex PCR reads through MiXCR, one entry per CDR3 protein. This sample yields under 95,000 distinct CDR3 sequences, of which about 95% are seen a single time; about 0.3% belongs to the top ten. There are 15 residues in the CDR3. V was pared by 3 bases and J by 2 bases, with 9 bases between. From germline, CDR1 is SGDLS and CDR2 YYNGEE. This receptor was identified in a human donor with Susac syndrome. The rearrangement joins TRBV9 to TRBJ1-6, with D perhaps TRBD1 (5 bases). Source material: CD4+ T cells from PBMCs. CDR3 sequence (DNA): TGTGCCAGCAGCGCGCAGGGAGCCTATAATTCACCCCTCCACTTT. Residues: CASSAQGAYNSPLHF.